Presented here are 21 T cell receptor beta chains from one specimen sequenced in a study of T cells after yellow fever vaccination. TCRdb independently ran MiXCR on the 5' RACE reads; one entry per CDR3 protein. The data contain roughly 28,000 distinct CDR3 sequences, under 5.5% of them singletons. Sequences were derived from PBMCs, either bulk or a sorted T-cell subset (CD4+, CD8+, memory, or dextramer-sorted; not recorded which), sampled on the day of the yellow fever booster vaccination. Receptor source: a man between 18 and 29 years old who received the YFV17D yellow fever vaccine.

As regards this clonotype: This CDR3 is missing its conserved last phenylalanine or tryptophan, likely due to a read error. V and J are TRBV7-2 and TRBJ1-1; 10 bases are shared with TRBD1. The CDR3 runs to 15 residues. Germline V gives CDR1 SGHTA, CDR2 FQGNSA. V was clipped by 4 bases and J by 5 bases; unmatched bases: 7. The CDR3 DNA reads TGTGCCAGCAGCTGGACAGGGGGTTCGGCAACTGAAGCTTTCTCT. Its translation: CASSWTGGSATEAFS.

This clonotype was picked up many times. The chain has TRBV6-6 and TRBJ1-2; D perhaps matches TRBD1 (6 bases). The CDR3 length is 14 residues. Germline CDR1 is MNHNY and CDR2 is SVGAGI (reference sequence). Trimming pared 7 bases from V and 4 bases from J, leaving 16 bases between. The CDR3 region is CASNSIGTSYGYTF. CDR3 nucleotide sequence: TGTGCCAGCAACTCCATCGGGACAAGCTATGGCTACACCTTC.

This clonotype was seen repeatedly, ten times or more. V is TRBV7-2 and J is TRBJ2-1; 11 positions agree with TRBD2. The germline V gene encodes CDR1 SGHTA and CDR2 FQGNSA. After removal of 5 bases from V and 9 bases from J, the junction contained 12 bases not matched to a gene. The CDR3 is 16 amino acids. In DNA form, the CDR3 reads TGTGCCAGCAGCCGACCGCTAGCGGGGGGCCCGGGTGAGCAGTTCTTC. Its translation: CASSRPLAGGPGEQFF.

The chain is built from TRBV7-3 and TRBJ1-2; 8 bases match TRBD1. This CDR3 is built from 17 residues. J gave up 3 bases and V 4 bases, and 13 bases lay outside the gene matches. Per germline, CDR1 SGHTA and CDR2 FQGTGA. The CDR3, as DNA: TGTGCCAGCAGCTCCCAGCCTCTACAGGGGGGAGACTATGGCTACACCTTC. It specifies CASSSQPLQGGDYGYTF.

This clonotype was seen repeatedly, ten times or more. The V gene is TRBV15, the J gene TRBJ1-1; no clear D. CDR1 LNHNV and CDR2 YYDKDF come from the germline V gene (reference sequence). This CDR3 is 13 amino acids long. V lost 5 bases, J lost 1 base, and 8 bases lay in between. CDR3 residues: CATSPTPNTEAFF. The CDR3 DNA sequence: TGTGCCACCAGCCCGACACCGAACACTGAAGCTTTCTTT. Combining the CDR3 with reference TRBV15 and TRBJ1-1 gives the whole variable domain DAMVIQNPRYQVTQFGKPVTLSCSQTLNHNVMYWYQQKSSQAPKLLFHYYDKDFNNEADTPDNFQSRRPNTSFCFLDIRSPGLGDTAMYLCATSPTPNTEAFFGQGTRLTVV.

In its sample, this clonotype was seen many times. The chain's CDR3 is CASSEGSEQYF. The CDR3 nucleotides read TGCGCCAGCAGTGAGGGGTCCGAGCAGTACTTC. The genes are TRBV5-1 and TRBJ2-7; D assignment may be TRBD1 or TRBD2 (5 bases each). In germline, CDR1 is SGHRS, CDR2 YFSETQ. The length of the CDR3 is 11 residues. V lost 5 bases and J lost 6, with 9 bases in between.

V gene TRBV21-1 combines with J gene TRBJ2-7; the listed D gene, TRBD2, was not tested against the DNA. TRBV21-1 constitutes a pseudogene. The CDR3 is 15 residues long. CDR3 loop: CASSKRASDDYEQYV. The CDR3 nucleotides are TGTGCCAGCAGCAAAAGAGCTAGCGACGACTACGAGCAGTACGTC.

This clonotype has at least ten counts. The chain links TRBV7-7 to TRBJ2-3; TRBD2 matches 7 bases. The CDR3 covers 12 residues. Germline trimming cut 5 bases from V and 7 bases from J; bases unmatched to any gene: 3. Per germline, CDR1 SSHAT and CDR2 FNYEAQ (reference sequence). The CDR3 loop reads CASSPGGYTQYF. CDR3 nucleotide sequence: TGTGCCAGCAGCCCGGGGGGTTATACGCAGTATTTT. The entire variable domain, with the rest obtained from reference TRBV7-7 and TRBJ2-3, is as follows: GAGVSQSPRYKVTKRGQDVTLRCDPISSHATLYWYQQALGQGPEFLTYFNYEAQPDKSGLPSDRFSAERPEGSISTLTIQRTEQRDSAMYRCASSPGGYTQYFGPGTRLTVL.

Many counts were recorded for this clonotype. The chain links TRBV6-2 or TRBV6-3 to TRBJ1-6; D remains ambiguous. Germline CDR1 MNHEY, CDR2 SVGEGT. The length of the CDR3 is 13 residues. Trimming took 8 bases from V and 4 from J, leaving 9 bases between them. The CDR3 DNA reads TGTGCCAGCGGATCACCGTATAATTCACCCCTCCACTTT. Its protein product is CASGSPYNSPLHF.

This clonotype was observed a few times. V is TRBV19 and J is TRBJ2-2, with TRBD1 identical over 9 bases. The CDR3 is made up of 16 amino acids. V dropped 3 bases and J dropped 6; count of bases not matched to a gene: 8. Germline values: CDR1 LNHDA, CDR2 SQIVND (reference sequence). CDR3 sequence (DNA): TGTGCCAGTAGTATTCCGGGACAGGGATTACCCGGGGAGCTGTTTTTT. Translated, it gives CASSIPGQGLPGELFF.

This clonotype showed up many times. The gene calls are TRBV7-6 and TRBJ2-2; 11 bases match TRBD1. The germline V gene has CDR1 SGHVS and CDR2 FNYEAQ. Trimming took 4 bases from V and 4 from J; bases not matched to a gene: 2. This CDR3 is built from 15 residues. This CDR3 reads CASSSGQGGTGELFF. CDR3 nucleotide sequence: TGTGCCAGCAGCTCGGGACAGGGGGGCACCGGGGAGCTGTTTTTT.

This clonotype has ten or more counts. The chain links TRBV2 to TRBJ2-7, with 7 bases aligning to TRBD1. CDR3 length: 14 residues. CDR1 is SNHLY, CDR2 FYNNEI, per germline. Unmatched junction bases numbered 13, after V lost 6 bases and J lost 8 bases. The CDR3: CASSLDRDLKKQYF. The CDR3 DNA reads TGTGCCAGCAGCCTAGACAGGGATCTTAAAAAGCAGTACTTC.

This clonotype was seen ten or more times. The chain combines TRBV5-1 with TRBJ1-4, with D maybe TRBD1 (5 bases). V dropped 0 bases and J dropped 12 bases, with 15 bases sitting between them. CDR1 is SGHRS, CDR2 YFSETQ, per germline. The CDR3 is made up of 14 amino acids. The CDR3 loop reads CASSLAMYGGELFF. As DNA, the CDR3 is TGCGCCAGCAGCTTGGCAATGTATGGGGGAGAACTGTTTTTT.

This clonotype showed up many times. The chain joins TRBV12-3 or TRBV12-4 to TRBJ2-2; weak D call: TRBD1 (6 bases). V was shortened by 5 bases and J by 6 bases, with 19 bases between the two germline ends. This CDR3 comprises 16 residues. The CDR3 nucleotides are TGTGCCAGCAGTCCCGTAGGGGGTCGGGATCCCGGGGAGCTGTTTTTT. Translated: CASSPVGGRDPGELFF.

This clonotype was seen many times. The CDR3 is CSARIRMGTEAFF. The CDR3 DNA follows: TGCAGTGCTAGGATCCGGATGGGCACTGAAGCTTTCTTT. V and J are TRBV20-1 and TRBJ1-1; unclear D gene. Germline CDR1 and CDR2: DFQATT and SNEGSKA (reference sequence). V lost 3 bases and J lost 4, with 12 bases in between. The CDR3 spans 13 residues.

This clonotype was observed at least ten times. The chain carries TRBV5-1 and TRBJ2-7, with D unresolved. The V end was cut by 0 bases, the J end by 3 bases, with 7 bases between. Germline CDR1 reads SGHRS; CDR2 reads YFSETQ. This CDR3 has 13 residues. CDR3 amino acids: CASSLAPGYEQYV. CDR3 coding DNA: TGCGCCAGCAGCTTGGCTCCAGGCTACGAGCAGTACGTC.

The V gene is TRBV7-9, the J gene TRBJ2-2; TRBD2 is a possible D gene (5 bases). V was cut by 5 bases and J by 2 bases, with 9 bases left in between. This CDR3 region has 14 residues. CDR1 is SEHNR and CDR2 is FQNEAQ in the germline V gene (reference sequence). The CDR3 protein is CASSPWTNTGELFF. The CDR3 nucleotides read TGTGCCAGCAGCCCATGGACTAACACCGGGGAGCTGTTTTTT.

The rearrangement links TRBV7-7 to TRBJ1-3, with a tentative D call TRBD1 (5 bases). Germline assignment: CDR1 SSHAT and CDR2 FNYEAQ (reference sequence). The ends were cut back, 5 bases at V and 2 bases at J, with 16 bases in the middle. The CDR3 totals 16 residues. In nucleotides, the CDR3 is TGTGCCAGCAGCCAGTTCTGTCAGGGAACTGGAAACACCATATATTTT. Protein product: CASSQFCQGTGNTIYF.

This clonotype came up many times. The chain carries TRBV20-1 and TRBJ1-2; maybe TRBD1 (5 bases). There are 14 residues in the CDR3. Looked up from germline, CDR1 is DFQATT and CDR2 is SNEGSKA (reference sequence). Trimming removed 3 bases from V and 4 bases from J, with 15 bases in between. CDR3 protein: CSARVRSGSYGYTF. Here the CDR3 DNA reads TGCAGTGCTAGGGTGAGGTCAGGGTCCTATGGCTACACCTTC.

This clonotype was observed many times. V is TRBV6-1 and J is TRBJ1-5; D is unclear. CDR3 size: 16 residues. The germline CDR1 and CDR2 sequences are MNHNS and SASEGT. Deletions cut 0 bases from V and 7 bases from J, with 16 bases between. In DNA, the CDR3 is TGTGCCAGCAGTGAAGCATTGCCGACCCCATGGCAGCCCCAGCATTTT. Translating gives CASSEALPTPWQPQHF.

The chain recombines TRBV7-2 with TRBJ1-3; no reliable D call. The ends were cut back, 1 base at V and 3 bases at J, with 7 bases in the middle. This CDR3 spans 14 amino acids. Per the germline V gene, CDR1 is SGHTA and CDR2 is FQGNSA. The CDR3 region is CASSLGQVGNTIYF. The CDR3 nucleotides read TGTGCCAGCAGCTTAGGTCAGGTTGGAAACACCATATATTTT. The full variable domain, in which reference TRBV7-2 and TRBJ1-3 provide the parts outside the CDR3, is GAGVSQSPSNKVTEKGKDVELRCDPISGHTALYWYRQSLGQGLEFLIYFQGNSAPDKSGLPSDRFSAERTGGSVSTLTIQRTQQEDSAVYLCASSLGQVGNTIYFGEGSWLTVV.